This T cell receptor beta chain was recovered during a study of brain T cells in children with intractable seizures. Sequencing was limited to surgery cases with top T cell transcript signatures in brain tissue. Before surgery, patients took at least one anti-epileptic drug. The CDR3 runs 16 residues. The ends were cut back, 0 bases at V and 5 bases at J, with 16 bases in the middle. CDR1 is LGHDT, CDR2 YNNKEL, per germline (reference sequence). Findings of the study overall: Clones missing pre-surgery may reflect undersampling of that blood sample. Only CDR3 sequence similarity suggested viral specificity, without known HCMV serostatus.

Repertoires were generated with immunoSEQ multiplex PCR, while TCRdb's copy carries only in-frame clones and drops some. The table has 80,000 or so clones, under 95% seen once. As to this clone: Its antigen is as yet unknown.

The source of this sequence is a girl between 2 and 10 years old with Rasmussen encephalitis and intractable seizures. Sequenced here: peripheral blood, sampled at surgery. V gene TRBV3-1 (or the pseudogene TRBV3-2) combines with J gene TRBJ2-5; D may be TRBD1 or TRBD2 (5 bases each). Here the CDR3 DNA reads TGTGCCAGCAGCCAAGACAGAGGGGACCCGCGGGAGACCCAGTACTTC. It is translated as CASSQDRGDPRETQYF.